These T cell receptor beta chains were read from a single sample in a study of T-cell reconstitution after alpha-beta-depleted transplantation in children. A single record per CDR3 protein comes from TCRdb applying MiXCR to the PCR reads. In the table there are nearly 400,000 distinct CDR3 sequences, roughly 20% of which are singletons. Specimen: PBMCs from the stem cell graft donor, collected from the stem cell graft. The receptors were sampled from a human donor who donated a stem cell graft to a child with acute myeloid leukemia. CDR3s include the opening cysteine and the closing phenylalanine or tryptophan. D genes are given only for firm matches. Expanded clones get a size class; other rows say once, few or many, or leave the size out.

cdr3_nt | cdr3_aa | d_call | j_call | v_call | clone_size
TGTGCCAGCAGCTTATCGTGGAAGGGGGCAGATACGCAGTATTTT | CASSLSWKGADTQYF | - | TRBJ2-3 | TRBV7-2 | many
TGTGCCAGCAGCTCCCACCCCGGGGAAGAGACCCAGTACTTC | CASSSHPGEETQYF | - | TRBJ2-5 | TRBV7-3 | few
TGTGCCAGCAGCTGGGACCCATCCACCTACGAGCAGTACTTC | CASSWDPSTYEQYF | - | TRBJ2-7 | TRBV6-5 | many
TGTGCCAGCAGCCTATGGACAGGGAACTACGAGCAGTACTTC | CASSLWTGNYEQYF | TRBD1 | TRBJ2-7 | TRBV3-1 | few
TGTGCCAGCAGCTTATGGGAGGGGCTACGGGATGAGCAGTTCTTC | CASSLWEGLRDEQFF | TRBD2 | TRBJ2-1 | TRBV7-9 | few
TGCAGCGTTGATGGATGGGCCACTGAAGCTTTCTTT | CSVDGWATEAFF | - | TRBJ1-1 | TRBV29-1 | many
TGTGCCAGCAGCTTGGCCGGACTCATCACAGATACGCAGTATTTT | CASSLAGLITDTQYF | - | TRBJ2-3 | TRBV5-6 | many
TGTGCCATATTACATGACGGTTTTAACTATGGCTACACCTTC | CAILHDGFNYGYTF | - | TRBJ1-2 | TRBV10-3 | few
TGTGCCAGCAGCGAAGGTAGCACAGATACGCAGTATTTT | CASSEGSTDTQYF | - | TRBJ2-3 | TRBV7-9 | few
TGCAGTGCTAGAGATCTGAATGGGTTTTCCTACAATGAGCAGTTCTTC | CSARDLNGFSYNEQFF | - | TRBJ2-1 | TRBV20-1 | once
TGCAGTGCTAGACTAGCGGGAGGCTATGAGCAGTTCTTC | CSARLAGGYEQFF | TRBD2 | TRBJ2-1 | TRBV20-1 | -
TGTGCCAGCTCAGGTGGGACTAGCGGCACAGATACGCAGTATTTT | CASSGGTSGTDTQYF | TRBD2 | TRBJ2-3 | TRBV18 | few
TGCAGCGCCGGACAGGGGGATTCCTACGAGCAGTACTTC | CSAGQGDSYEQYF | TRBD1 | TRBJ2-7 | TRBV29-1 | -
TGCAGCGTTGGAGGTCAGTACGAGCGGTACTTC | CSVGGQYERYF | - | TRBJ2-7 | TRBV29-1 | -
TGTGCCAGCAGTTTTACCGTCACAGAAGCTTTCTTT | CASSFTVTEAFF | - | TRBJ1-1 | TRBV12-3/TRBV12-4 | -
TGTGCCAGCAGCTTAGACAGGGTGATAAACGAGCAGTACTTC | CASSLDRVINEQYF | - | TRBJ2-7 | TRBV7-2 | -
TGCAGCGTTGAATCTGGGACCTCCTACGAGCAGTACTTC | CSVESGTSYEQYF | - | TRBJ2-7 | TRBV29-1 | many
TGTGCCAGCAGCCGGGACAAATTAGGATCTGGGGCCAACGTCCTGACTTTC | CASSRDKLGSGANVLTF | - | TRBJ2-6 | TRBV12-3/TRBV12-4 | -
TGTGCCAGCAGTTCGGGACAGCCCGTGGCCAATCAGCCCCAGCATTTT | CASSSGQPVANQPQHF | TRBD1 | TRBJ1-5 | TRBV27 | -
TGTGCCAGCAGTGGCCCCGGGGAGCTGTTTTTT | CASSGPGELFF | - | TRBJ2-2 | TRBV25-1 | many
TGTGCCAGCAGGGGTTGGGGGGAGACCCAGTACTTC | CASRGWGETQYF | - | TRBJ2-5 | TRBV12-3/TRBV12-4 | -
TGTGCCAGCTCACTCTCGGGACTAGCGTACGAGCAGTACTTC | CASSLSGLAYEQYF | TRBD2 | TRBJ2-7 | TRBV18 | few
TGTGCCAGCAGTTTAAGGACAGGGGGGGTTCAGCCCCAGCATTTT | CASSLRTGGVQPQHF | TRBD1 | TRBJ1-5 | TRBV12-3/TRBV12-4 | few
TGTGCCACCAGCAGATCCACTAGCGGGATCCTAGGGAATACGCAGTATTTT | CATSRSTSGILGNTQYF | TRBD2 | TRBJ2-3 | TRBV15 | -
TGTGCCAGCCAACCGGGACTCCGGGCGGAGCTGTTTTTT | CASQPGLRAELFF | - | TRBJ2-2 | TRBV12-3/TRBV12-4 | -
TGCAGCGTTGTTTGGGGACAGGGACCTTATAGCAATCAGCCCCAGCATTTT | CSVVWGQGPYSNQPQHF | TRBD1 | TRBJ1-5 | TRBV29-1 | few
TGCAGCGTTGAGGCAGGGGGCAGCTACGAGCAGTACTTC | CSVEAGGSYEQYF | TRBD1 | TRBJ2-7 | TRBV29-1 | many
TGTGCCAGCTCACCACCACAGGGGTACCAAGAGACCCAGTACTTC | CASSPPQGYQETQYF | TRBD1 | TRBJ2-5 | TRBV18 | once